This T cell receptor (beta chain) was sequenced in a study of human T cells and chemical hapten exposure. The overall study: Patients, predominantly female, presented with alopecia areata, totalis or universalis. It was small differences in pooled library volume that mainly caused per-sample TCR yields to vary.

TCRdb reanalysed the RACE reads using MiXCR and keeps one entry per CDR3 protein. The sample carries approximately 60,000 distinct CDR3 sequences, more than 8% recorded once. Time point in this sample: pre-sensitization, week 0. The treatment is: therapeutic diphenylcyclopropenone sensitization with weekly scalp DPC. Each patch-test visit's blood sample preceded patch application. This clonotype has a count of ten or more. Antigen unknown. The study, taken as a whole, reports: Versus controls, significantly more large CDR3 similarity clusters arose from expanded TCRs.

Germline trimming cut 6 bases from V and 6 bases from J; bases unmatched to any gene: 7. The CDR3 extends over 14 amino acids. Per germline, CDR1 SGHNT and CDR2 YYREEE (reference sequence). V gene TRBV5-4 combines with J gene TRBJ2-2, with 8 bases aligning to TRBD2. This TCR derives from a middle-aged man with alopecia areata. Some clones in this sample may be carry-over from other donors' samples. The source was whole blood, collected in connection with sensitization to the hapten diphenylcyclopropenone (DPC). CDR3 sequence (DNA): TGTGCCAGCAACCCTCGGACTAGCCCCGGGGAGCTGTTTTTT. Residues: CASNPRTSPGELFF.